This T cell receptor beta chain comes out of a study of blood T cell repertoires in COVID-19. For the study at large: Sites in the United States, Italy and Spain provided acute and convalescent COVID-19 samples. In each case, the material was cDNA or gDNA derived from T cells, B-cell-depleted T cells, or PBMCs.

Losses at the gene ends were 3 bases for V and 1 base for J; bases not matched to a gene: 6. CDR1 and CDR2 from the germline V gene are MNHNS and SASEGT. The CDR3 sequence is 15 residues long. In the study's own analysis: Reference gene primers were amplified, and this amplification served to estimate nucleated cell counts. Sequencing used immunoSEQ multiplex PCR; TCRdb keeps in-frame clones, though not all of them. V and J calls and clone size are as listed in that table; D and trimming were resolved from the DNA. The sample gives more than 85,000 clones, around four fifths of which show up once; 9.9% is in the top ten.

The chain joins TRBV6-1 to TRBJ2-7; 7 bases are a match to TRBD1. This sequence originates from a man in his forties or fifties with active or convalescent COVID-19. The sample consisted of peripheral blood. The CDR3 sequence is CASSDRTGTSYEQYF. The CDR3, as DNA: TGTGCCAGCAGTGATAGGACAGGAACATCCTACGAGCAGTACTTC.